This T cell receptor (beta chain) was identified during a study of T cell repertoires in cytomegalovirus infection. Study in general: Signatures in public TCR beta sequences pointed to both CMV infection and matching HLA type. Study results and limitations: Clonotype analysis showed dominance of the ex vivo response by HLA-C-restricted CMV-specific TCR beta clonotypes. Based on cumulative public TCR beta family frequency, carriers of CMV plus the relevant HLA were identified.

Comments on this clonotype: Its specificity is unknown.

TCRdb re-called the reads with MiXCR, one entry per CDR3 protein. In the table there are about 530,000 distinct CDR3 sequences, about a quarter of which are singletons. This CDR3 is 13 amino acids long. Deletions cut 1 base from V and 5 bases from J, with 8 bases between. The material sequenced was PBMCs. V is TRBV12-3 or TRBV12-4 and J is TRBJ1-2, with D uncertain. The source is a human donor in good health (CMV status not recorded). Some clones in this sample may be carry-over from other donors' samples. CDR3 DNA sequence: TGTGCCAGCAGTTTAGGGCAGAGGTATGGCTACACCTTC. Protein sequence: CASSLGQRYGYTF.